This TCR beta chain was sequenced during a study of memory CD4+ T cells and cytomegalovirus serostatus. The overall study: Healthy Belgian adult donors included about nine CMV-positive and 24 CMV-negative people.

A remark on this clone: Its cognate antigen is unknown.

Original data processing: Out-of-frame sequences were removed, leaving 2 million to 2.5 million distinct TCRbeta sequences. Measured with immunoSEQ multiplex PCR; TCRdb has only the in-frame clones, and not every one. V and J calls plus clone size are reproduced from that table; the DNA served to infer D and trimming. The table includes about 82,000 clones, 65% to 85% detected once. CDR1 and CDR2 (germline): SNHLY, FYNNEI. The CDR3 is 14 amino acids. The V and J ends lost 5 bases and 3 bases respectively, with 11 bases between them. The sort gate was single viable CD3+CD4+CD8-CD45RO+ cells for memory CD4+ T cells. After thawing, CD4+ T cells were positively selected. Findings of the study overall: CMV serostatus prediction reached median AUC approximately 0.95, or 0.91 with US-trained model.

The chain is built from TRBV2 and TRBJ1-5; D possibly corresponds to TRBD1 (5 bases). Sequencing used memory CD4+ T cells from blood. This clonotype originated in an adult in good health and CMV-seronegative. This CDR3 reads CASSNRRVNQPQHF. CDR3 in DNA: TGTGCCAGCAGTAACAGGAGAGTCAATCAGCCCCAGCATTTT.